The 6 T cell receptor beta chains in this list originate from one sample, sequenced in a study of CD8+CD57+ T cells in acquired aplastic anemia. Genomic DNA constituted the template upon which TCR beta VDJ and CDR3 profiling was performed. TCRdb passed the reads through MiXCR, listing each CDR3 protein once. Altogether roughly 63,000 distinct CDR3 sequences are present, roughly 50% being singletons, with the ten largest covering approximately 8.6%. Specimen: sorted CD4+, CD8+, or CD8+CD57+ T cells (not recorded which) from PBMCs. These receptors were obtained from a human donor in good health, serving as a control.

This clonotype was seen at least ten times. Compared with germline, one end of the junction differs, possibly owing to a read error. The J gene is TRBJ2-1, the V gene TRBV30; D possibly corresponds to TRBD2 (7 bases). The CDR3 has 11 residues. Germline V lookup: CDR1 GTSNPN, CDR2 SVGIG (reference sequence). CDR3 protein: CGGRGGNEQFF. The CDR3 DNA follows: TGCGGGGGGCGCGGGGGCAATGAGCAGTTCTTC. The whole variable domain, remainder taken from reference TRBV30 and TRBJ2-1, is SQTIHQWPATLVQPVGSPLSLECTVEGTSNPNLYWYRQAAGRGLQLLFYSVGIGQISSEVPQNLSASRPQDRQFILSSKKLLLSDSGFYLCGGRGGNEQFFGPGTRLTVL.

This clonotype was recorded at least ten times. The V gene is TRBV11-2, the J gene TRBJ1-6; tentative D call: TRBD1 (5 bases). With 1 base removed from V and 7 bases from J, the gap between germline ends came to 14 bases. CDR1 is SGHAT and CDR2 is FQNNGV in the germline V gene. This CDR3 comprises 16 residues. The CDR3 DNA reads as TGTGCCAGCAGCTTAGTTGCAGGGTTAAGAAATTCACCCCTCCACTTT. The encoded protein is CASSLVAGLRNSPLHF.

CDR3 residues: CASSLSGQGSSYTEAFF. The DNA for the CDR3 is TGTGCCAGCAGCTTATCGGGACAGGGATCGTCTTATACTGAAGCTTTCTTT. This sequence joins TRBV11-1 and TRBJ1-1; 9 bases line up with TRBD1. CDR3 length: 17 amino acids. Germline V lookup: CDR1 SGHAT, CDR2 FQDESV (reference sequence). V lost 2 bases and J lost 5; bases outside the gene matches: 12.

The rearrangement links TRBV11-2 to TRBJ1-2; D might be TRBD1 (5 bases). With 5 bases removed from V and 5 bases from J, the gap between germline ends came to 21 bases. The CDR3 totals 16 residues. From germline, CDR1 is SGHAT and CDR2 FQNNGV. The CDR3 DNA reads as TGTGCCAGCAGCCTATTACCTCCGGGACTCGGGTATGGCTACACCTTC. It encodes CASSLLPPGLGYGYTF.

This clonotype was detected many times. The CDR3 loop is CASSSDHRSTGELFF. Here the CDR3 DNA reads TGTGCCAGCAGCTCCGACCACCGAAGCACCGGGGAGCTGTTTTTT. This chain uses TRBV13 with TRBJ2-2; D unclear. CDR1 is PRHDT, CDR2 FYEKMQ, per germline (reference sequence). The length of the CDR3 is 15 residues. Deletions cut 4 bases from V and 4 bases from J, with 13 bases between.

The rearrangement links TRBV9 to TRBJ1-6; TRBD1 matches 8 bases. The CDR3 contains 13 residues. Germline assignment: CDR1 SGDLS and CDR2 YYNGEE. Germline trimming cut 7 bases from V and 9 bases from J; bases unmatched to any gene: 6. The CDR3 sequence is CASGQGWGSPLHF. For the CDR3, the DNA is TGTGCCAGCGGACAGGGATGGGGTTCACCCCTCCACTTT.